Presented here are 23 T cell receptor beta chains from one specimen sequenced in a study of CD8+ T cells in alopecia areata. Treatment reported: oral pan-JAK inhibitor, 5-10 mg twice daily. RNA extraction was followed by reverse transcription into cDNA, which acted as the sequencing template. Repertoires were generated with immunoSEQ multiplex PCR, while TCRdb's copy carries only in-frame clones and drops some. The sample consists of under 150,000 clones, 56% of them appearing once. This material consisted of CD4+ T cells sorted from blood, taken at week 24, from a patient treated with tofacitinib. All receptors derive from a human donor with alopecia areata.

The CDR3 protein is CAGAGSGNTIYF. CDR3 DNA: TGTGCCGGGGCAGGGAGTGGAAACACCATATATTTT. The rearrangement joins TRBV28 to TRBJ1-3, with D possibly being TRBD1 (5 bases). Germline V gene lookup returns CDR1 MDHEN and CDR2 SYDVKM. Trimming stripped 11 bases from V and 3 bases from J, with 11 bases between. This CDR3 region has 12 residues.

The chain links TRBV2 to TRBJ1-1; a weak D match, TRBD1 (5 bases). Germline loops: CDR1 SNHLY, CDR2 FYNNEI. The V and J ends lost 4 bases and 1 base respectively, with 7 bases between them. This CDR3 is 13 amino acids long. CDR3 in DNA: TGTGCCAGCAGTGTCGGGGGGAACACTGAAGCTTTCTTT. Translation: CASSVGGNTEAFF.

This clone was recorded many times. The chain recombines TRBV9 with TRBJ2-1; perhaps TRBD1 as D (6 bases). The CDR3 is made up of 15 amino acids. Germline CDR1 SGDLS, CDR2 YYNGEE. V gave up 0 bases and J gave up 4 bases, with 11 bases separating them. The CDR3 spells CASSVAVGAYNEQFF. CDR3 bases: TGTGCCAGCAGCGTAGCGGTGGGGGCGTACAATGAGCAGTTCTTC. The complete variable domain, with remaining parts taken from reference TRBV9 and TRBJ2-1, reads DSGVTQTPKHLITATGQRVTLRCSPRSGDLSVYWYQQSLDQGLQFLIQYYNGEERAKGNILERFSAQQFPDLHSELNLSSLELGDSALYFCASSVAVGAYNEQFFGPGTRLTVL.

V and J are TRBV4-2 and TRBJ1-5; D gene uncertain. V was cut by 1 base and J by 9 bases, with 7 bases left in between. There are 12 residues in the CDR3. From germline, CDR1 is LGHNA and CDR2 YNFKEQ. The CDR3 loop is CASSQVDGPQHF. CDR3 DNA: TGTGCCAGCAGCCAAGTTGATGGGCCCCAGCATTTT.

As to this clone: An end of the junction differs from the germline gene, which may be a read error. In nucleotides, the CDR3 is TGTGCTAGCAGCCGCTTGGGTACCGGGGAGCTGTTTTTT. Translation: CASSRLGTGELFF. The chain couples TRBV7-7 to TRBJ2-2; D gene unclear. This CDR3 is 13 amino acids long. In germline, CDR1 is SSHAT, CDR2 FNYEAQ (reference sequence).

This rearrangement joins TRBV5-1 to TRBJ1-2; unclear D gene. CDR1 and CDR2 (germline): SGHRS, YFSETQ. Deletions cut 5 bases from V and 3 bases from J, with 23 bases between. CDR3 length equals 17 residues. The CDR3 here is CASSQRVRNSIDYGYTF. CDR3 DNA: TGCGCCAGCAGTCAGAGGGTCCGGAACTCGATAGACTATGGCTACACCTTC.

The chain links TRBV6-1 to TRBJ2-5; D ambiguous. CDR3 length: 13 residues. Trimming pared 4 bases from V and 4 bases from J, leaving 10 bases between. The V gene's germline CDR1 is MNHNS and CDR2 SASEGT. The CDR3 DNA reads as TGTGCCAGCAGTGGAAATGCCGGAGAGACCCAGTACTTC. Translated: CASSGNAGETQYF.

This chain connects TRBV29-1 to TRBJ2-1; D uncertain. CDR3 length: 14 amino acids. Trimming shortened V by 1 base and J by 8 bases, and 15 bases separated the two germline ends. The germline CDR1 and CDR2 sequences are SQVTM and ANQGSEA. CDR3 sequence (DNA): TGCAGCGTTGAAGGCACATTTCCCCCCGATGAGCAGTTCTTC. Its protein is CSVEGTFPPDEQFF.

CDR3 DNA: TGTGCCAGCAGGCGCGCCGGAACTAGCGGGTCGAGCGGTGAGCAGTTCTTC. This gives the protein CASRRAGTSGSSGEQFF. The V call is TRBV11-2, the J call TRBJ2-1; 9 bases map to TRBD2. Germline CDR1 is SGHAT and CDR2 is FQNNGV. The CDR3 sequence is 17 residues long. The junction had 18 bases not matched to a gene; V was cut back by 6 bases and J by 9 bases.

V gene TRBV7-9 combines with J gene TRBJ2-4, with no clear D. This CDR3 is 14 amino acids long. The germline V gene has CDR1 SEHNR and CDR2 FQNEAQ (reference sequence). The V and J ends lost 1 base and 8 bases respectively, with 12 bases between them. This chain's CDR3 is CASSLDGPRDIQYF. CDR3 nucleotides: TGTGCCAGCAGCTTAGATGGCCCAAGGGACATTCAGTACTTC. The full variable domain, rest sourced from reference TRBV7-9 and TRBJ2-4, is DTGVSQNPRHKITKRGQNVTFRCDPISEHNRLYWYRQTLGQGPEFLTYFQNEAQLEKSRLLSDRFSAERPKGSFSTLEIQRTEQGDSAMYLCASSLDGPRDIQYFGAGTRLSVL.

The chain's CDR3 is CASSLMGGQGSQKLFF. CDR3 DNA: TGTGCCAGCAGCTTGATGGGTGGACAGGGGTCCCAAAAACTGTTTTTT. V usage is TRBV5-4 and J usage is TRBJ1-4; 9 nucleotides align to TRBD1. This CDR3 comprises 16 residues. Germline values: CDR1 SGHNT, CDR2 YYREEE (reference sequence). J gave up 9 bases and V 1 base, and 10 bases lay outside the gene matches.

This clone showed up just once. The rearrangement joins TRBV25-1 to TRBJ2-7; D gene uncertain. CDR3 length equals 11 residues. Germline values: CDR1 MGHDK, CDR2 SYGVNS. V was clipped by 4 bases and J by 4 bases, with 5 bases between them. The CDR3 here is CASSGTYEQYF. The CDR3 DNA follows: TGTGCCAGCAGTGGAACGTACGAGCAGTACTTC.

In this sample, this clone turned up a few times. The V call is TRBV7-9, the J call TRBJ2-3; no clear D. This CDR3 is built from 15 residues. Trimming took 5 bases from V and 3 from J, leaving 15 bases between them. The germline V gene encodes CDR1 SEHNR and CDR2 FQNEAQ (reference sequence). CDR3 amino acids: CASSNPLGMTDTQYF. CDR3 DNA sequence: TGTGCCAGCAGCAACCCCCTGGGGATGACAGATACGCAGTATTTT.

This clone was counted only a few times. The gene calls are TRBV2 and TRBJ2-7; D unresolved. V was shortened by 3 bases and J by 7 bases, with 16 bases between the two germline ends. Germline CDR1 reads SNHLY; CDR2 reads FYNNEI. The CDR3 loop spans 14 amino acids. This CDR3 reads CASSDQGLDREQYF. CDR3 DNA sequence: TGTGCCAGCAGTGACCAAGGGCTCGACCGTGAGCAGTACTTC.

There are a few counts of this clone. The genes are TRBV25-1 and TRBJ2-5; 7 nucleotides agree with TRBD2. CDR3 size: 12 residues. The germline V gene has CDR1 MGHDK and CDR2 SYGVNS. The trim removed 5 bases at V and 3 bases at J, leaving 0 bases unmatched. The CDR3 sequence: CASSSGEETQYF. CDR3 nucleotides: TGTGCCAGCAGTAGCGGGGAAGAGACCCAGTACTTC.

A note on this clone: Distinct nucleotide sequences in the sample also encode this CDR3. J is TRBJ2-2 and V is TRBV6-5; no clear D gene. CDR1 and CDR2 from the germline V gene are MNHEY and SVGAGI. V was clipped by 8 bases and J by 0 bases, with 4 bases between them. The CDR3 loop spans 12 amino acids. The CDR3 nucleotides read TGTGCCAGCGGCACGAACACCGGGGAGCTGTTTTTT. It yields the protein CASGTNTGELFF.

The V call is TRBV30, the J call TRBJ2-1; possible D gene TRBD1, 6 bases. The V end lost 2 bases, the J end lost 12 bases, and 14 bases lay between the germline ends. The CDR3 loop spans 12 amino acids. CDR1 GTSNPN and CDR2 SVGIG come from the germline V gene (reference sequence). The CDR3 bases are TGTGCCTGGAGTCCCTCCAGGGGTGGGCAGTTCTTC. Translation: CAWSPSRGGQFF.

The chain joins TRBV28 to TRBJ2-1, with a weak D call TRBD2 (5 bases). CDR1 MDHEN and CDR2 SYDVKM come from the germline V gene. V lost 2 bases to trimming and J lost 10 bases, with 6 bases between them. The CDR3 spans 11 residues. CDR3 loop: CASSLRGEQFF. In DNA, the CDR3 is TGTGCCAGCAGTTTAAGAGGGGAGCAGTTCTTC.

V usage is TRBV18 and J usage is TRBJ1-2; D is perhaps TRBD1 (6 bases). The CDR3 contains 14 residues. The V end lost 4 bases, the J end lost 7 bases, and 16 bases lay between the germline ends. The germline V gene has CDR1 KGHSH and CDR2 LQKENI. This chain's CDR3 is CASSQYQGNGGYTF. Written as DNA, the CDR3 is TGTGCCAGCTCACAGTACCAGGGGAACGGTGGCTACACCTTC.

The sample holds a few counts of this clone. The chain uses TRBV29-1 and TRBJ2-3, with TRBD2 as a possible D gene (5 bases). CDR3 size: 13 residues. The ends were cut back, 7 bases at V and 0 bases at J, with 11 bases in the middle. CDR1 SQVTM and CDR2 ANQGSEA come from the germline V gene. CDR3 sequence (DNA): TGCAGCGCAGGAGGTCAAAGCACAGATACGCAGTATTTT. Translation gives CSAGGQSTDTQYF.

CDR3 DNA sequence: TGCAGCGTTGCCCCCCAGAAAGAGACCCAGTACTTC. It yields the protein CSVAPQKETQYF. The chain uses TRBV29-1 and TRBJ2-5; unclear D gene. The CDR3 is 12 residues long. V was cut by 4 bases and J by 3 bases, with 9 bases left in between. Germline lookup yields CDR1 SQVTM and CDR2 ANQGSEA.

V gene TRBV2 combines with J gene TRBJ1-1, with TRBD1 matching 8 bases. This CDR3 comprises 18 residues. Germline V lookup: CDR1 SNHLY, CDR2 FYNNEI. Trimming cost V 4 bases and J 3 bases; bases outside gene matches: 16. The CDR3 bases are TGTGCCAGCAGTGCTATTCCAGGGGGCGCGGTAATGGACACTGAAGCTTTCTTT. Translating gives CASSAIPGGAVMDTEAFF.

The J gene is TRBJ2-3, the V gene TRBV5-4, with 16 bases lining up with TRBD2. Germline V CDR1 and CDR2: SGHNT, YYREEE (reference sequence). The CDR3 is made up of 17 amino acids. The trim removed 5 bases at V and 1 base at J, leaving 4 bases unmatched. CDR3 nucleotides: TGTGCCAGCAGTTCGGGACTAGCGGGGGGGCGCACAGATACGCAGTATTTT. Protein: CASSSGLAGGRTDTQYF.